The source of this T cell receptor (beta chain) is a study of Graves' ophthalmopathy and Graves' hyperthyroidism. The sequenced template was RNA, covering the TCR beta CDR3 region. The first-round RT-PCR employed HTBI primers together with the Qiagen OneStep RT-PCR kit. A multiplex PCR was then performed as the second round. Via MiXCR, TCRdb re-called the multiplex PCR reads, giving one row per CDR3 protein. The profile shows around 600,000 distinct CDR3 sequences, 35% to 45% of them singletons. Looked up from germline, CDR1 is KGHDR and CDR2 is SFDVKD. This CDR3 spans 14 amino acids. The germline V and J ends were trimmed by 5 bases and 6 bases, with 10 bases remaining between them.

Source material: peripheral blood. This clonotype was sampled from an adult man with Graves' ophthalmopathy. The chain joins TRBV24-1 to TRBJ1-6; possibly TRBD1 for D (6 bases). The CDR3 bases are TGTGCCACCAGTGCCAACAGGGTTAATTCACCCCTCCACTTT. Translated: CATSANRVNSPLHF.